The 32 T cell receptor beta chains listed next were all sequenced from one sample in a study of post-analysis software for immune sequencing data. The study, taken as a whole, reports: Higher frequency in patients than in controls was seen for about five TRBV segments, with TRBV5-6, TRBV5-1 and TRBV20-1 among them.

Incorporated into the TCR beta cDNA libraries were unique molecular identifiers, which served to reduce PCR and sequencing biases. TCRdb independently ran MiXCR on the PCR reads; one entry per CDR3 protein. There are some 500,000 distinct CDR3 sequences in the sample; 45% occur only once, and over 10% lies in the top ten. No antigen is known for these receptors. Sequences were obtained from blood. The receptors derive from a girl aged 5 to 17 with multiple sclerosis.

The gene calls are TRBV21-1 and TRBJ2-2; the table's D call, TRBD2, has no DNA check behind it. TRBV21-1 is reported as a pseudogene. The CDR3 spans 17 residues. CDR3 coding DNA: TGTGCCAGCAGCAAACACAGGGCTTGGCGGGAGTATGGGGAGCTGTTTTTT. Its translation: CASSKHRAWREYGELFF.

The chain uses TRBV20-1 and TRBJ2-7; 7 positions match TRBD1. V shed 3 bases and J 2 bases; nucleotides not matched to a gene: 4. The CDR3 spans 13 residues. Germline V gives CDR1 DFQATT, CDR2 SNEGSKA (reference sequence). The CDR3 coding sequence is TGCAGTGCTAGGTGGCAGGGGGCCTACGAGCAGTACTTC. Its translation: CSARWQGAYEQYF.

The J gene is TRBJ1-1, the V gene TRBV25-1; D is unresolved. This CDR3 has 13 residues. Trimming removed 3 bases at V and 2 bases at J, with 7 bases between. CDR1 and CDR2 (germline): MGHDK, SYGVNS. Written as DNA, the CDR3 is TGTGCCAGCAGTGAGTTATTAAACACTGAAGCTTTCTTT. Encoded protein: CASSELLNTEAFF.

The V gene is TRBV12-3 or TRBV12-4, the J gene TRBJ2-5, with no clear D. The tail of the sequence fits TRBJ2-4 better, so the J call may be wrong. The CDR3 has 17 amino acids. The CDR3 coding sequence is TGTGCCAGCATCGATTTAAGGACCCTTGGGGCCAAAAACATTCAGTACTTC. Translation gives CASIDLRTLGAKNIQYF.

V gene TRBV12-3 or TRBV12-4 combines with J gene TRBJ2-5; no reliable D call. The J call is in doubt because the DNA end fits TRBJ2-7 better. The CDR3 has 15 residues. The CDR3: CASSLQQYPPYEQYF. CDR3 DNA: TGTGCCAGCAGTTTACAGCAATATCCCCCCTACGAGCAGTACTTC.

This chain connects TRBV4-2 to TRBJ2-7; TRBD2 matches 11 bases. CDR3 length: 15 amino acids. Germline V lookup: CDR1 LGHNA, CDR2 YNFKEQ. Unmatched junction bases numbered 1, after V lost 3 bases and J lost 0 bases. CDR3 sequence (DNA): TGTGCCAGCAGCCAGGGACTAGCGGACTCCTACGAGCAGTACTTC. This codes for CASSQGLADSYEQYF.

The rearrangement uses TRBV7-9 and TRBJ2-4; D is possibly TRBD2 (6 bases). The CDR3 totals 13 residues. Deletions cut 3 bases from V and 4 bases from J, with 7 bases between. Looked up from germline, CDR1 is SEHNR and CDR2 is FQNEAQ (reference sequence). The CDR3 sequence: CASSLEGKNIQYF. CDR3 nucleotide sequence: TGTGCCAGCAGCTTGGAGGGGAAAAACATTCAGTACTTC.

Ten or more counts support this clonotype. The gene calls are TRBV7-2 and TRBJ2-7, with D uncertain. Trimming removed 1 base at V and 9 bases at J, with 13 bases between. This CDR3 is built from 13 residues. In germline, CDR1 is SGHTA, CDR2 FQGNSA. The CDR3: CASSLDEVVGQYF. The DNA for the CDR3 is TGTGCCAGCAGCTTAGACGAGGTAGTCGGGCAGTACTTC.

V is TRBV10-3 and J is TRBJ2-1, with D unclear. Per germline, CDR1 ENHRY and CDR2 SYGVKD. The CDR3 has 15 amino acids. V shed 3 bases and J shed 9 bases, with 18 bases lying between them. The CDR3 is CAISDSTRATSEQFF. The CDR3 region has the DNA TGTGCCATCAGTGATAGTACAAGGGCTACCAGTGAGCAGTTCTTC.

This chain uses TRBV20-1 with TRBJ2-5; D remains ambiguous. Trimming cost V 3 bases and J 0 bases, with 14 bases left between them. Per germline, CDR1 DFQATT and CDR2 SNEGSKA (reference sequence). This CDR3 has 15 amino acids. CDR3 sequence (DNA): TGCAGTGCTAGGCCCCCACGGTGGTACCAAGAGACCCAGTACTTC. Its translation is CSARPPRWYQETQYF.

V usage is TRBV20-1 and J usage is TRBJ2-3; 11 bases fit TRBD2. There are 16 residues in the CDR3. Germline assignment: CDR1 DFQATT and CDR2 SNEGSKA (reference sequence). The V segment lost 5 bases and the J segment 1 base; nucleotides outside the gene matches: 8. This CDR3 reads CSASRRGLAGTDTQYF. In nucleotides, the CDR3 is TGCAGTGCTTCTCGGAGGGGACTAGCGGGCACAGATACGCAGTATTTT.

The chain joins TRBV7-8 to TRBJ2-3; TRBD2 matches 7 bases. There are 15 residues in the CDR3. V shed 5 bases and J 1 base; nucleotides not matched to a gene: 6. Looked up from germline, CDR1 is SGHVS and CDR2 is FQNEAQ. DNA of the CDR3: TGTGCCAGCAGCCTGGAGCGGGGTGGCACAGATACGCAGTATTTT. This translates into CASSLERGGTDTQYF. The whole variable domain, filled in from reference TRBV7-8 and TRBJ2-3, reads GAGVSQSPRYKVAKRGQDVALRCDPISGHVSLFWYQQALGQGPEFLTYFQNEAQLDKSGLPSDRFFAERPEGSVSTLKIQRTQQEDSAVYLCASSLERGGTDTQYFGPGTRLTVL.

CDR3 sequence reads: CATSEPTQVLGNQPQHF. CDR3 nucleotide sequence: TGTGCCACCAGTGAGCCCACACAGGTTTTGGGCAATCAGCCCCAGCATTTT. The J gene is TRBJ1-5, the V gene TRBV24-1; possible D gene TRBD1, 5 bases. The germline V and J ends were trimmed by 4 bases and 2 bases, with 17 bases remaining between them. The length of the CDR3 is 17 residues. The germline V gene encodes CDR1 KGHDR and CDR2 SFDVKD.

The V gene is TRBV7-9, the J gene TRBJ1-1; D uncertain. CDR1 is SEHNR, CDR2 FQNEAQ, per germline (reference sequence). The CDR3 has 13 residues. Trimming took 1 base from V and 5 from J, leaving 8 bases between them. CDR3 amino acids: CASSLDSGTEAFF. Written as DNA, the CDR3 is TGTGCCAGCAGCTTAGACAGCGGGACTGAAGCTTTCTTT.

This clonotype has at least ten counts. This chain links TRBV12-3 or TRBV12-4 with TRBJ1-5; unclear D gene. Trimming left V 3 bases short and J 7 bases short, with 7 bases between. This CDR3 has 12 amino acids. CDR3 sequence (DNA): TGTGCCAGCAGTTTCCCCGGGCAGCCCCAGCATTTT. Its translation: CASSFPGQPQHF.

This clonotype was observed once. The chain couples TRBV6-5 to TRBJ2-2; the D gene is possibly TRBD1 (6 bases). V shed 5 bases and J shed 5 bases, with 9 bases lying between them. This CDR3 is 13 amino acids long. In germline, CDR1 is MNHEY, CDR2 SVGAGI. CDR3 DNA sequence: TGTGCCAGCAGTACAGGGAGAACCGGGGAGCTGTTTTTT. This encodes CASSTGRTGELFF.

This clonotype was seen only a few times. The V and J genes are TRBV24-1 and TRBJ2-1, with D maybe TRBD2 (5 bases). The length of the CDR3 is 15 residues. From germline, CDR1 is KGHDR and CDR2 SFDVKD. Trimming pared 5 bases from V and 8 bases from J, leaving 18 bases between. The CDR3 spells CATSAERAIRDEQFF. Written as DNA, the CDR3 is TGTGCCACCAGTGCTGAGAGGGCCATTAGGGATGAGCAGTTCTTC.

This clonotype appeared a few times. J is TRBJ2-6 and V is TRBV29-1; D remains ambiguous. The CDR3 covers 15 residues. From germline, CDR1 is SQVTM and CDR2 ANQGSEA. Trimming took 1 base from V and 0 from J, leaving 7 bases between them. CDR3 residues: CSVEGADSGANVLTF. The CDR3 DNA is TGCAGCGTTGAAGGCGCGGACTCTGGGGCCAACGTCCTGACTTTC.

This clonotype was seen a few times. V usage is TRBV4-3 and J usage is TRBJ2-7; 7 positions agree with TRBD1. The germline V gene encodes CDR1 LGHNA and CDR2 YSLEER. V trimming: 6 bases; J trimming: 3 bases; junction bases outside the gene matches: 8. This CDR3 contains 14 residues. DNA of the CDR3: TGCGCCAGCAGTCAGGGACAGCTCGGCTACGAGCAGTACTTC. It codes for CASSQGQLGYEQYF.

This clonotype turned up a few times. The gene calls are TRBV24-1 and TRBJ2-7; 11 bases are shared with TRBD2. J was trimmed by 4 bases and V by 4 bases; bases with no gene match: 2. Germline V gene data show CDR1 as KGHDR and CDR2 as SFDVKD. This CDR3 has 14 residues. The CDR3 sequence is CATSDSSGRYEQYF. The CDR3 DNA reads as TGTGCCACCAGTGACTCTAGCGGGAGGTACGAGCAGTACTTC.

This rearrangement joins TRBV15 to TRBJ1-2; D might be TRBD1 (5 bases). Per the germline V gene, CDR1 is LNHNV and CDR2 is YYDKDF (reference sequence). Trimming shortened V by 0 bases and J by 8 bases, and 7 bases separated the two germline ends. The CDR3 is 12 amino acids. CDR3 bases: TGTGCCACCAGCAGAGACCACAGGGGCTACACCTTC. Protein sequence: CATSRDHRGYTF.

The chain combines TRBV10-3 with TRBJ2-1; 7 nucleotides align to TRBD2. Germline V gives CDR1 ENHRY, CDR2 SYGVKD. V lost 8 bases, J lost 5 bases, and 6 bases stayed unmatched. The CDR3 is 13 residues long. This CDR3 is CAIGSGQNNEQFF. CDR3 bases: TGTGCCATCGGTAGCGGGCAAAACAATGAGCAGTTCTTC.

V is TRBV11-2 and J is TRBJ2-1; D gene ambiguous. CDR1 SGHAT and CDR2 FQNNGV come from the germline V gene. The V gene lost 1 base and the J gene lost 13 bases, with 23 bases spanning the gap. The CDR3 loop spans 16 amino acids. CDR3 residues: CASSLVSAGINNGQFF. DNA of the CDR3: TGTGCCAGCAGCTTAGTGAGCGCAGGAATTAACAATGGCCAGTTCTTC.

The CDR3 sequence is CASSLGLAIGGKTQYF. For the CDR3, the DNA is TGTGCCAGCAGCTTAGGGCTAGCGATTGGTGGGAAGACCCAGTACTTC. The V call is TRBV7-2, the J call TRBJ2-5; tentatively, D is TRBD2 (6 bases). Trimming removed 1 base from V and 6 bases from J, with 18 bases in between. This CDR3 has 16 residues. Germline V gives CDR1 SGHTA, CDR2 FQGNSA. Filled out from reference TRBV7-2 and TRBJ2-5, the complete variable domain reads GAGVSQSPSNKVTEKGKDVELRCDPISGHTALYWYRQSLGQGLEFLIYFQGNSAPDKSGLPSDRFSAERTGGSVSTLTIQRTQQEDSAVYLCASSLGLAIGGKTQYFGPGTRLLVL.

This clonotype was seen just once. J is TRBJ2-7 and V is TRBV5-6; 7 bases match TRBD1. This CDR3 has 15 amino acids. CDR1 and CDR2 (germline): SGHDT, YYEEEE. V lost 4 bases, J lost 0 bases, and 7 bases stayed unmatched. The CDR3 nucleotides read TGTGCCAGCAGCGGCGTAGGGACAGACTCCTACGAGCAGTACTTC. Amino acids: CASSGVGTDSYEQYF.

This clonotype was picked up one time. The chain is built from TRBV5-1 and TRBJ2-7; D is uncertain. V was shortened by 4 bases and J by 0 bases, with 8 bases between the two germline ends. This CDR3 is built from 13 residues. Germline loops: CDR1 SGHRS, CDR2 YFSETQ. The CDR3 region is CASSPETSYEQYF. For the CDR3, the DNA is TGCGCCAGCAGCCCCGAGACCTCCTACGAGCAGTACTTC.

The CDR3 nucleotides read TGCAGTGCTAGAGTGAGGGACAGTTATGGCTACACCTTC. Its translation: CSARVRDSYGYTF. This chain uses TRBV20-1 with TRBJ1-2; 7 nucleotides align to TRBD1. V gave up 1 base and J gave up 5 bases; unmatched junction bases: 4. The CDR3 is 13 amino acids. Germline V gives CDR1 DFQATT, CDR2 SNEGSKA (reference sequence).

With respect to this clonotype: At one end the junction does not follow the germline gene, possibly because of a read error. The V gene is TRBV20-1, the J gene TRBJ2-1; the D is unclear. The CDR3 has 11 amino acids. In germline, CDR1 is DFQATT, CDR2 SNEGSKA (reference sequence). CDR3 in amino acids: CSWSSYNEQFF. The CDR3 bases are TGTTCTTGGTCATCCTACAATGAGCAGTTCTTC.

The chain couples TRBV6-2 or TRBV6-3 to TRBJ1-5; 8 bases map to TRBD1. Germline-derived CDR1 and CDR2 are MNHEY and SVGEGT. The CDR3 runs to 16 residues. V dropped 7 bases and J dropped 5; count of bases not matched to a gene: 13. This chain's CDR3 is CASNPPRTGTDQPQHF. Written as DNA, the CDR3 is TGTGCCAGCAACCCACCAAGGACAGGGACGGATCAGCCCCAGCATTTT.

The CDR3 bases are TGTGCCAGCAGCAGGGAGAACACTGAAGCTTTCTTT. Its protein is CASSRENTEAFF. This chain connects TRBV7-9 to TRBJ1-1; the D is unclear. With 5 bases removed from V and 1 base from J, the gap between germline ends came to 5 bases. CDR3 size: 12 residues. Germline assignment: CDR1 SEHNR and CDR2 FQNEAQ (reference sequence).

The chain combines TRBV6-5 with TRBJ2-2; 13 positions agree with TRBD2. Germline V CDR1 and CDR2: MNHEY, SVGAGI. The junction had 4 bases not matched to a gene; V was cut back by 5 bases and J by 7 bases. The CDR3 is 15 amino acids. This CDR3 is CASSQWTSGGGELFF. In nucleotides, the CDR3 is TGTGCCAGCAGTCAGTGGACTAGCGGGGGCGGGGAGCTGTTTTTT.

Only a few counts were recorded for this clonotype. This chain links TRBV4-3 with TRBJ1-1; 7 bases line up with TRBD1. Trimming at V came to 1 base and at J to 1 base, leaving 3 bases not matched to a gene. In germline, CDR1 is LGHNA, CDR2 YSLEER. The CDR3 runs 15 residues. CDR3 in amino acids: CASSQVRDRNTEAFF. The CDR3 region has the DNA TGCGCCAGCAGCCAAGTCCGGGACAGGAACACTGAAGCTTTCTTT.